This record concerns one T cell receptor beta chain sequence. Its specificity is unknown. The sample belongs to a study of OX40 agonist ivuxolimab in advanced cancers. As for the study in general: The dose-escalation cohort had hepatocellular carcinoma, melanoma, renal cell or head and neck cancer. Eligibility admitted prior anti-PD-1, anti-PD-L1 or anti-CTLA-4 therapy; 40% to 50% had some.

Autoimmune disease history or systemic immunosuppression disqualified patients. The data were produced by immunoSEQ multiplex PCR, yet TCRdb's version contains in-frame clones alone and is incomplete. The profile covers some 70,000 clones, with more than 75% appearing a single time and roughly 1.9% taken by the ten largest. The germline V gene encodes CDR1 KGHSH and CDR2 LQKENI. The CDR3 has 16 amino acids. Trimming at V came to 3 bases and at J to 0 bases, leaving 5 bases not matched to a gene. Study-wide results and caveats: With doses of 0.1 to 3.0 mg/kg, CD4+ and CD8+ blood T cells had undergone clonal expansion by week 6.

This sequence joins TRBV18 and TRBJ2-1, with 7 bases fitting TRBD2. Sequenced here: CD4+ or CD8+ T cells sorted from blood, sampled in a trial of the OX40 agonist ivuxolimab. The TCR comes from an adult with an advanced solid tumor such as melanoma, head and neck, liver or kidney cancer. For the CDR3, the DNA is TGTGCCAGCTCACCTACGGGCGGGAGCTCCTACAATGAGCAGTTCTTC. Protein product: CASSPTGGSSYNEQFF.